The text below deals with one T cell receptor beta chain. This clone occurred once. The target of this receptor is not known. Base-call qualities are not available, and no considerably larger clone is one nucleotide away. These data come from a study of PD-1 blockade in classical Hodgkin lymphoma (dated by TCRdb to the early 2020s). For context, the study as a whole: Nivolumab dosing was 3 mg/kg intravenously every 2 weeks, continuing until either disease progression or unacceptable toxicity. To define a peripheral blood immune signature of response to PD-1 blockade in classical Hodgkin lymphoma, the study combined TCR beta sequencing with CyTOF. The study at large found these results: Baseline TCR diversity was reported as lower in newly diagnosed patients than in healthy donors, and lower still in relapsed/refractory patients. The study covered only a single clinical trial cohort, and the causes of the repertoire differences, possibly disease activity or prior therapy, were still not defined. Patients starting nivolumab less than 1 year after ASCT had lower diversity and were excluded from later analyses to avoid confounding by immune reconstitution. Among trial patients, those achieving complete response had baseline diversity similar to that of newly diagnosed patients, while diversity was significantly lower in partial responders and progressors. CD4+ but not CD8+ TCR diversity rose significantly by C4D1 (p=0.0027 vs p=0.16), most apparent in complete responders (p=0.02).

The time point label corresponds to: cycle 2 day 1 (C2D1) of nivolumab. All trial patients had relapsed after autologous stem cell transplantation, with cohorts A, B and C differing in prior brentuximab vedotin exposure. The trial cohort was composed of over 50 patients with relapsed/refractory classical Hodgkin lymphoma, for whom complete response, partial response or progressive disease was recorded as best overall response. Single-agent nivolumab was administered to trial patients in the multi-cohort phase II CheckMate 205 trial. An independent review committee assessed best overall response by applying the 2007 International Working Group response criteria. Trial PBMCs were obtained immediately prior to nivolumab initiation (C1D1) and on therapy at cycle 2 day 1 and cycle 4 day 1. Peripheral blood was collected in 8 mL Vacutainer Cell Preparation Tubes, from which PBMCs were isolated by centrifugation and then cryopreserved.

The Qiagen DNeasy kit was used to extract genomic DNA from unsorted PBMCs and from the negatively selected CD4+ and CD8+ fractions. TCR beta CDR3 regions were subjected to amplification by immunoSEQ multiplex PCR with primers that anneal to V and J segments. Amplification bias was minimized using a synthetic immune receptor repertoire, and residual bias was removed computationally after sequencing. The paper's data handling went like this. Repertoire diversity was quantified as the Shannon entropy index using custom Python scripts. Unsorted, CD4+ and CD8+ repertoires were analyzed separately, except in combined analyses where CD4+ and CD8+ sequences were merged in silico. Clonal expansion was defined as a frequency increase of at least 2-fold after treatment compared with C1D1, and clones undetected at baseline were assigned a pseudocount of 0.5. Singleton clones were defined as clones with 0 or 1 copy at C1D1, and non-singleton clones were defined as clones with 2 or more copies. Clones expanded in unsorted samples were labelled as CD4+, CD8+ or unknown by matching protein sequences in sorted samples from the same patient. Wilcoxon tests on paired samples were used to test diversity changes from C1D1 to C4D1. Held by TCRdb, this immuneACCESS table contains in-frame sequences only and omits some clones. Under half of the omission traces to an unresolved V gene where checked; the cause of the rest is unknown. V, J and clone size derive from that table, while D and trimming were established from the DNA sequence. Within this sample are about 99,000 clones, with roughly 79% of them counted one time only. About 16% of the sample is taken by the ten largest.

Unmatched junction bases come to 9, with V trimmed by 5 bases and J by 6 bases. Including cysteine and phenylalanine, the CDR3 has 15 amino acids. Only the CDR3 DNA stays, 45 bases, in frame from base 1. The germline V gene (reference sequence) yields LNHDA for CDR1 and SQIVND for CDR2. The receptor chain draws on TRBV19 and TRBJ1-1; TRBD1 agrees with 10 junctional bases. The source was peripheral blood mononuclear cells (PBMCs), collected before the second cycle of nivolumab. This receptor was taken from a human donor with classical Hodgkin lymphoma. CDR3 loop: CASSFWGQGRAEAFF. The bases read TGTGCCAGTAGTTTTTGGGGACAGGGGAGGGCTGAAGCTTTCTTT.